Each of the 8 T cell receptor beta chains below was sequenced from the same sample in a study of chemoradiotherapy in HPV16-positive cancers. Clones were sequenced by immunoSEQ multiplex PCR, and TCRdb holds only the in-frame ones, with some missing. This sample carries 1,000 or so clones, around 87% of them seen once, and the ten largest clones take approximately 2.7%. Sample: tumor tissue, taken from a patient who underwent chemoradiotherapy. The receptors were gathered from a human donor with HPV-associated anogenital cancer.

V and J are TRBV27 and TRBJ2-7; D remains unclear. This CDR3 is 13 amino acids long. Germline values: CDR1 MNHEY, CDR2 SMNVEV (reference sequence). The V end was cut by 3 bases, the J end by 2 bases, with 8 bases between. CDR3 sequence: CASSFLGPYEQYF. The CDR3 DNA follows: TGTGCCAGCAGTTTCTTGGGCCCCTACGAGCAGTACTTC.

J is TRBJ2-7 and V is TRBV7-2; 12 bases map to TRBD2. Germline loops: CDR1 SGHTA, CDR2 FQGNSA. This CDR3 spans 18 amino acids. With V trimmed by 1 base and J by 3 bases, 10 bases remained unmatched. The CDR3 DNA is TGTGCCAGCAGCTTAGGGCCCCCCACTAGCGGGAGGTTCTACGAGCAGTACTTC. Its translation is CASSLGPPTSGRFYEQYF.

The rearrangement uses TRBV7-9 and TRBJ1-1, with 9 bases matching TRBD1. After removal of 1 base from V and 4 bases from J, the junction contained 4 bases not matched to a gene. From germline, CDR1 is SEHNR and CDR2 FQNEAQ (reference sequence). The CDR3 runs 15 residues. The CDR3 here is CASSLGTGGVTEAFF. The CDR3 bases are TGTGCCAGCAGCTTAGGAACAGGGGGCGTCACTGAAGCTTTCTTT.

V gene TRBV30 combines with J gene TRBJ1-2; no reliable D call. Germline V gives CDR1 GTSNPN, CDR2 SVGIG (reference sequence). This CDR3 is 12 amino acids long. V gave up 0 bases and J gave up 2 bases, with 4 bases separating them. CDR3 region: CAWSVDNYGYTF. DNA of the CDR3: TGTGCCTGGAGTGTAGACAACTATGGCTACACCTTC.

The chain couples TRBV25-1 to TRBJ1-1, with 11 bases fitting TRBD1. J gave up 2 bases and V 7 bases, and 9 bases lay outside the gene matches. The CDR3 covers 16 residues. Looked up from germline, CDR1 is MGHDK and CDR2 is SYGVNS. This CDR3 reads CASTTKDRGLNTEAFF. The CDR3, as DNA: TGTGCCAGCACGACCAAGGACAGGGGGCTTAACACTGAAGCTTTCTTT.

The chain combines TRBV4-2 with TRBJ1-3; D is ambiguous. This CDR3 contains 15 residues. Germline V gene data show CDR1 as LGHNA and CDR2 as YNFKEQ. With 4 bases removed from V and 2 bases from J, the gap between germline ends came to 12 bases. The CDR3 reads CASSPEGGTGNTIYF. Written as DNA, the CDR3 is TGTGCCAGCAGCCCCGAGGGCGGTACTGGAAACACCATATATTTT.

The sample holds one count of this clone. The chain employs TRBV18 and TRBJ1-2; no clear D. Trimming shortened V by 1 base and J by 0 bases, and 9 bases separated the two germline ends. Germline CDR1 is KGHSH and CDR2 is LQKENI. CDR3 length equals 15 residues. CDR3: CASSPRAEANYGYTF. The CDR3 DNA reads as TGTGCCAGCTCACCACGGGCGGAAGCTAACTATGGCTACACCTTC.

The chain uses TRBV19 and TRBJ1-1, with D possibly being TRBD1 (5 bases). This CDR3 comprises 15 residues. Germline V gene data show CDR1 as LNHDA and CDR2 as SQIVND (reference sequence). The V gene lost 7 bases and the J gene lost 0 bases, with 15 bases spanning the gap. CDR3 amino acids: CASKGWIPMNTEAFF. Here the CDR3 DNA reads TGTGCCAGTAAGGGGTGGATTCCCATGAACACTGAAGCTTTCTTT.